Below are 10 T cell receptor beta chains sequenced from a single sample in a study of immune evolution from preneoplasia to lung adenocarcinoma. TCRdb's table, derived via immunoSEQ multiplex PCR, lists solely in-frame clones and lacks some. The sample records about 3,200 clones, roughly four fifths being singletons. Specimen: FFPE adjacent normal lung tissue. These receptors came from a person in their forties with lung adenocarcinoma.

CDR3 sequence: CASSPRQGARITEAFF. Here the CDR3 DNA reads TGTGCCAGTAGTCCACGACAGGGGGCGCGGATCACTGAAGCTTTCTTT. The rearrangement links TRBV19 to TRBJ1-1; 10 bases agree with TRBD1. Trimming took 5 bases from V and 4 from J; bases not matched to a gene: 10. The CDR3 length is 16 residues. Germline CDR1 reads LNHDA; CDR2 reads SQIVND (reference sequence).

CDR3 residues: CASSVGASNTEAFF. The DNA for the CDR3 is TGTGCCAGCAGCGTTGGAGCCAGTAACACTGAAGCTTTCTTT. V is TRBV9 and J is TRBJ1-1; D gene unclear. Germline V CDR1 and CDR2: SGDLS, YYNGEE. This CDR3 is 14 amino acids long. Trimming pared 2 bases from V and 2 bases from J, leaving 10 bases between. Full variable domain (outside the CDR3, taken from reference TRBV9 and TRBJ1-1): DSGVTQTPKHLITATGQRVTLRCSPRSGDLSVYWYQQSLDQGLQFLIQYYNGEERAKGNILERFSAQQFPDLHSELNLSSLELGDSALYFCASSVGASNTEAFFGQGTRLTVV.

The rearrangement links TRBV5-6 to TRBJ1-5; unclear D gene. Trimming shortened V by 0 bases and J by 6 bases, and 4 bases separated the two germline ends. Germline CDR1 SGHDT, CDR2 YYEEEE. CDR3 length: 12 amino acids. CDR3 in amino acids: CASSLGAQPQHF. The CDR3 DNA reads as TGTGCCAGCAGCTTGGGCGCTCAGCCCCAGCATTTT.

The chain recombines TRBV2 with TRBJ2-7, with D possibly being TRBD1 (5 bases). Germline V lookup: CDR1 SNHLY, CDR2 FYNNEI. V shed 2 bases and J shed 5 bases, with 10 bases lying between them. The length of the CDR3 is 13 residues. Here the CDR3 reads CASSEQGINEQYF. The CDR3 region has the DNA TGTGCCAGCAGTGAACAGGGAATAAACGAGCAGTACTTC. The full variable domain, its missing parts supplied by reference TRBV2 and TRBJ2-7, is EPEVTQTPSHQVTQMGQEVILRCVPISNHLYFYWYRQILGQKVEFLVSFYNNEISEKSEIFDDQFSVERPDGSNFTLKIRSTKLEDSAMYFCASSEQGINEQYFGPGTRLTVT.

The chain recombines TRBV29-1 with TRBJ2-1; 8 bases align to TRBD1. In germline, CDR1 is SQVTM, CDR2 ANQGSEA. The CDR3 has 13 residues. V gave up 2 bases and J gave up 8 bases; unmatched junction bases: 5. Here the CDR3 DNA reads TGCAGCGTTGAACAGGGGGCAATCGATGAGCAGTTCTTC. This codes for CSVEQGAIDEQFF.

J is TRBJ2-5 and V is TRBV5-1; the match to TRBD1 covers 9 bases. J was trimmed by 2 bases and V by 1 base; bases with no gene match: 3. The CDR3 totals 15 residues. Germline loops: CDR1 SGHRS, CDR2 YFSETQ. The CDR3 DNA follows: TGCGCCAGCAGCTTGAACAGGGGGCCTCAAGAGACCCAGTACTTC. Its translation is CASSLNRGPQETQYF.

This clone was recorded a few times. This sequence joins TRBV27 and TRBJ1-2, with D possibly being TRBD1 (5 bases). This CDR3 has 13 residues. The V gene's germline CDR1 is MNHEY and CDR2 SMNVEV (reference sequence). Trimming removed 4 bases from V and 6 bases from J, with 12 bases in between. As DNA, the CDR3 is TGTGCCAGCAGTTCGACAGAGGGGCATGGCTACACCTTC. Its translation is CASSSTEGHGYTF.

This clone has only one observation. CDR3 sequence: CASSYGQGTETQYF. CDR3 DNA: TGCGCCAGCAGCTATGGACAGGGAACCGAGACCCAGTACTTC. This chain uses TRBV5-1 with TRBJ2-5; TRBD1 matches 8 bases. Per the germline V gene, CDR1 is SGHRS and CDR2 is YFSETQ. The CDR3 consists of 14 residues. The ends lost 3 bases at V and 5 bases at J; junction bases unmatched: 6.

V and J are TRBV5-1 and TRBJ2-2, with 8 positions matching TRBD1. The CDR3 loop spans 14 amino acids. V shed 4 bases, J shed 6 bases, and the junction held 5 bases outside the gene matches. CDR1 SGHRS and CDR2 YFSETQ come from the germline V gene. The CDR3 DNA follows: TGCGCCAGCAGCACTTTGACAGGGGCCGGGGAGCTGTTTTTT. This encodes CASSTLTGAGELFF.

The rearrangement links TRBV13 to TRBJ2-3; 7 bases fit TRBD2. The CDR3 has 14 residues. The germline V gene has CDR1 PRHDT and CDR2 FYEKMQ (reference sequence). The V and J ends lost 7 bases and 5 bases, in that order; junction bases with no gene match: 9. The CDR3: CASKRDAMVDTQYF. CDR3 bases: TGTGCCAGCAAGCGGGATGCAATGGTAGATACGCAGTATTTT. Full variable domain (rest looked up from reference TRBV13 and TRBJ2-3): AAGVIQSPRHLIKEKRETATLKCYPIPRHDTVYWYQQGPGQDPQFLISFYEKMQSDKGSIPDRFSAQQFSDYHSELNMSSLELGDSALYFCASKRDAMVDTQYFGPGTRLTVL.